A single TCR beta chain is shown here with its context. Trimming cost V 0 bases and J 5 bases, with 10 bases left between them. CDR3 length: 14 amino acids. Germline CDR1 and CDR2: MDHEN and SYDVKM. The data derive from a study of blood T cell repertoires in COVID-19. Study summary: Sites across the United States, Italy and Spain contributed samples from acute and convalescent COVID-19. PBMCs, B-cell-depleted T cells, or T cells provided the cDNA or gDNA that made up the material.

Seattle patients were enrolled during active infection and followed longitudinally. Source study methods: Reference gene primer amplification yielded estimated nucleated cell counts. Measured with immunoSEQ multiplex PCR; TCRdb has only the in-frame clones, and not every one. V, J and clone size were drawn from that table, and D and trimming were deduced from the DNA. Of around 90,000 clones listed, 88% are singletons. The sequence was collected from a man in his fifties or sixties with COVID-19, enrolled during active disease. The sequenced sample was peripheral blood. The chain combines TRBV28 with TRBJ1-2, with a possible D match to TRBD1 (6 bases). Here the CDR3 DNA reads TGTGCCAGCAGTTTATGGGGGGACAATTATGGCTACACCTTC. Protein: CASSLWGDNYGYTF.